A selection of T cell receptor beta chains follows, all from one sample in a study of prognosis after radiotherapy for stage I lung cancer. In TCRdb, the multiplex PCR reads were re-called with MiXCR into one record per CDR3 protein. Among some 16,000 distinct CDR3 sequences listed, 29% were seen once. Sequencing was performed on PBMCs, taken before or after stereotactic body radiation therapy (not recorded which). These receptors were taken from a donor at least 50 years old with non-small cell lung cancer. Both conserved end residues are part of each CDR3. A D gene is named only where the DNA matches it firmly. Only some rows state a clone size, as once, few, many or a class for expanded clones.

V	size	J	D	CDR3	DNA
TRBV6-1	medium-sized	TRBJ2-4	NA	CASTEAGNIQYF	TGTGCCAGCACTGAGGCGGGAAACATTCAGTACTTC
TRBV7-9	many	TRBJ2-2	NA	CASSLSNTGELFF	TGTGCCAGCAGCTTATCGAACACCGGGGAGCTGTTTTTT
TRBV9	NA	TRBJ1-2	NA	CASIVWADYGYTF	TGTGCCAGCATCGTATGGGCAGACTATGGCTACACCTTC
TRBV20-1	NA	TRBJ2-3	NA	CSARDTRGGRYTQYF	TGCAGTGCTAGAGATACCCGGGGAGGTAGATATACGCAGTATTTT
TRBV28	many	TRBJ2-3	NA	CAIGGTDTQYF	TGTGCCATCGGGGGCACAGATACGCAGTATTTT
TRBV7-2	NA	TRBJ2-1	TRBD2	CASSLGLAGGPEQFF	TGTGCCAGCAGCTTAGGGCTAGCGGGAGGACCCGAGCAGTTCTTC
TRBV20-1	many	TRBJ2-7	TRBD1	CSATGQGYEQYF	TGCAGTGCTACCGGACAGGGCTACGAGCAGTACTTC
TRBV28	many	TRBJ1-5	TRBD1	CASSLGITGDSNQPQHF	TGTGCCAGCAGTTTAGGGATAACAGGGGATAGCAATCAGCCCCAGCATTTT
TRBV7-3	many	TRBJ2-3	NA	CASSLDAGSRGRVDTQYF	TGTGCCAGCAGCTTAGACGCCGGGAGCAGGGGACGGGTAGATACGCAGTATTTT
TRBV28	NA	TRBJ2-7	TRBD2	CAIIPGGGQGYEQYF	TGTGCCATCATCCCGGGGGGAGGCCAGGGCTACGAGCAGTACTTC
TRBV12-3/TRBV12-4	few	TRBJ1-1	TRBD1	CASRQGARRVNTEAFF	TGTGCCAGCAGACAGGGGGCGCGAAGGGTGAACACTGAAGCTTTCTTT
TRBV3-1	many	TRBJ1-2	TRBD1	CASSQAPGQNYGYTF	TGTGCCAGCAGCCAGGCTCCGGGACAGAACTATGGCTACACCTTC
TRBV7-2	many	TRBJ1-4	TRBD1	CASSLDGTDNEKLFF	TGTGCCAGCAGCTTAGACGGGACAGATAATGAAAAACTGTTTTTT
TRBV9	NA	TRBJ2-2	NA	CASSVAEGDTGELFF	TGTGCCAGCAGCGTAGCGGAGGGGGACACCGGGGAGCTGTTTTTT
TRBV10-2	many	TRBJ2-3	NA	CASSEWGASGRTDTQYF	TGCGCCAGCAGTGAGTGGGGGGCTAGCGGACGCACAGATACGCAGTATTTT
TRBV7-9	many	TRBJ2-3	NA	CASSLAGGTDTQYF	TGTGCCAGCAGCTTAGCAGGGGGCACAGATACGCAGTATTTT
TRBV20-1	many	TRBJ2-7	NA	CSASRQRGSQYF	TGCAGTGCTAGTAGGCAAAGGGGTTCGCAGTACTTC
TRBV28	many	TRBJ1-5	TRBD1	CASSWYRGDGQPQHF	TGTGCCAGCAGTTGGTACAGGGGGGACGGTCAGCCCCAGCATTTT
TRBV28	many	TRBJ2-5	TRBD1	CASSLALGQGAGTQYF	TGTGCCAGCAGTTTAGCCTTGGGACAGGGGGCTGGGACCCAGTACTTC
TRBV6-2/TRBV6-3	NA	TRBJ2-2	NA	CASSARQKNTGELFF	TGTGCCAGCAGTGCCAGACAGAAGAACACCGGGGAGCTGTTTTTT
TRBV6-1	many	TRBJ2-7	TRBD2	CASSRTSGNYEQYF	TGTGCCAGCAGTAGAACTAGCGGTAACTACGAGCAGTACTTC
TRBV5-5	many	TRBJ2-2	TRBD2	CASSPKLAGGPTGELFF	TGTGCCAGCAGCCCCAAATTAGCGGGAGGGCCCACCGGGGAGCTGTTTTTT
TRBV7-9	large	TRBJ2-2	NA	CASRDNANTGELFF	TGTGCCAGCAGAGACAACGCGAACACCGGGGAGCTGTTTTTT
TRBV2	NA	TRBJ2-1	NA	CASRDNNEQFF	TGTGCCAGCAGAGATAACAATGAGCAGTTCTTC
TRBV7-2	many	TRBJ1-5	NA	CASSFTGRVNQPQHF	TGTGCCAGCAGCTTTACAGGAAGGGTAAATCAGCCCCAGCATTTT
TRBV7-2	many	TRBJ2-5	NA	CASSALLGTQYF	TGTGCCAGCAGCGCCCTCTTGGGGACCCAGTACTTC
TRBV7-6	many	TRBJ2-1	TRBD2	CASRAGLAGGPGEQFF	TGTGCCAGCAGGGCAGGACTAGCGGGAGGGCCTGGTGAGCAGTTCTTC
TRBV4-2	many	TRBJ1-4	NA	CASSQGRDGNEKLFF	TGTGCCAGCAGCCAAGGCCGGGACGGAAATGAAAAACTGTTTTTT
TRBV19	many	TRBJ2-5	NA	CASSKPAGTQETQYF	TGTGCCAGTAGTAAGCCAGCAGGGACCCAAGAGACCCAGTACTTC
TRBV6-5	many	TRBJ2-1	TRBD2	CASSYRRLAGSYNEQFF	TGTGCCAGCAGTTACCGTAGACTAGCGGGGTCCTACAATGAGCAGTTCTTC
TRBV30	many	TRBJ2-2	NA	CAWSVVGGTGELFF	TGTGCCTGGAGTGTAGTGGGGGGCACCGGGGAGCTGTTTTTT
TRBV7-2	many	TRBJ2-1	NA	CASSRRSESSYNEQFF	TGTGCCAGCAGCCGACGATCCGAGAGCTCCTACAATGAGCAGTTCTTC